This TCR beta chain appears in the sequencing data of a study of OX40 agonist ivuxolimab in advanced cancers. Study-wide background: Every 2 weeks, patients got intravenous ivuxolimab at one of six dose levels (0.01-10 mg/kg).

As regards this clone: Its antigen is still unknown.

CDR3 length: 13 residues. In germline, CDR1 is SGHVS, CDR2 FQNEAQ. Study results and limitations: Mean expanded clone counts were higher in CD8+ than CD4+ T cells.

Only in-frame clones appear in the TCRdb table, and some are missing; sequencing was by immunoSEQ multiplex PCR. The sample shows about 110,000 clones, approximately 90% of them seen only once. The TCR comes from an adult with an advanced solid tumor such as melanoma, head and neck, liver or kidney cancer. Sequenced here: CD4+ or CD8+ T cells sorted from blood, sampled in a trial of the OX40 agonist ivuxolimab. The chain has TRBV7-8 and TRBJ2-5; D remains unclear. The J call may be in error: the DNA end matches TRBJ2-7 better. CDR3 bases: TGTGCCAGCAGCCTCCGCCCGAGCTACGAGCAGTACTTC. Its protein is CASSLRPSYEQYF.